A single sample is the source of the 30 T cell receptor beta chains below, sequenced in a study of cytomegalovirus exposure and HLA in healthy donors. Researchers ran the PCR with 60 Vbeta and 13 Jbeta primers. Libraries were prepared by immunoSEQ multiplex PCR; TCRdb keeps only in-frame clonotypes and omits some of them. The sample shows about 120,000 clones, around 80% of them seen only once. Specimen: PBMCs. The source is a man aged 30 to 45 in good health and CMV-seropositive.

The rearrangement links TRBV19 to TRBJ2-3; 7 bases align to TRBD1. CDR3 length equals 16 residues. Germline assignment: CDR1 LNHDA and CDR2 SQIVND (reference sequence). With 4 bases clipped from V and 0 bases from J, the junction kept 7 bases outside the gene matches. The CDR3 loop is CASSNWDSISTDTQYF. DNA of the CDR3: TGTGCCAGTAGTAATTGGGACAGCATTAGCACAGATACGCAGTATTTT. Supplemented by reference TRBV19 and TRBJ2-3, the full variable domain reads DGGITQSPKYLFRKEGQNVTLSCEQNLNHDAMYWYRQDPGQGLRLIYYSQIVNDFQKGDIAEGYSVSREKKESFPLTVTSAQKNPTAFYLCASSNWDSISTDTQYFGPGTRLTVL.

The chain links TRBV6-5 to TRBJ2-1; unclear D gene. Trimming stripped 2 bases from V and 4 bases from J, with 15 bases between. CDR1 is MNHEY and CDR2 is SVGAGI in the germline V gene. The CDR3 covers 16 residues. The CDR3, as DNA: TGTGCCAGCAGTTACGGGCCTCCTCACATGTACAATGAGCAGTTCTTC. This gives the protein CASSYGPPHMYNEQFF.

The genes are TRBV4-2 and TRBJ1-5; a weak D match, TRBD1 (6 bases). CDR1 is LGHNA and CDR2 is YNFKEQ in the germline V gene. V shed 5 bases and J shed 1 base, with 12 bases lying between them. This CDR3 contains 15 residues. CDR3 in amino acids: CASSTHRDSNQPQHF. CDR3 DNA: TGTGCCAGCAGCACCCACAGGGACAGCAATCAGCCCCAGCATTTT.

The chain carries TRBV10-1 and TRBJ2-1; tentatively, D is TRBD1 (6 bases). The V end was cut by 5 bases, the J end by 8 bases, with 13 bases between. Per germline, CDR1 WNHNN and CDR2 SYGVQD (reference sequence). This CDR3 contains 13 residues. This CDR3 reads CASSRDTTDEQFF. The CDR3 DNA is TGCGCCAGCAGTCGGGACACTACGGATGAGCAGTTCTTC.

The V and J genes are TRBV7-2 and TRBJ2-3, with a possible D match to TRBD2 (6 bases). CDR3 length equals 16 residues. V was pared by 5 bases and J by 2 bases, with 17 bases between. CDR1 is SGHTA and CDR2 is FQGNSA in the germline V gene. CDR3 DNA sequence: TGTGCCAGCAGCCGCGTAGCGGCACCCGTCACAGATACGCAGTATTTT. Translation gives CASSRVAAPVTDTQYF.

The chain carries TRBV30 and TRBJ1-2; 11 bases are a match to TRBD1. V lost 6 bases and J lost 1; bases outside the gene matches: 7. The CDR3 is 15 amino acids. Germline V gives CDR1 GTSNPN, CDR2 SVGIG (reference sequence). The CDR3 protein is CACYRDRGNNYGYTF. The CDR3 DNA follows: TGTGCCTGTTACCGGGACAGGGGGAATAACTATGGCTACACCTTC.

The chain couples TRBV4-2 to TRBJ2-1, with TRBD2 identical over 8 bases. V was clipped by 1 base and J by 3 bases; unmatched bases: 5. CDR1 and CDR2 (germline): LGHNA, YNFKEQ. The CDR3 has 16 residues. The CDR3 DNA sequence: TGTGCCAGCAGCCAAGTCCCGGGAGGGGACTACAATGAGCAGTTCTTC. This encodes CASSQVPGGDYNEQFF.

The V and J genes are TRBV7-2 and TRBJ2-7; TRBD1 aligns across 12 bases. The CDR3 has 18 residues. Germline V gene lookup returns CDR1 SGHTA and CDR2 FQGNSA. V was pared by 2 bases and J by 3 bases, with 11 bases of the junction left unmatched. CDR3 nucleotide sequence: TGTGCCAGCAGCTTAAGAGGGACAGGGGGCGACAAGCTCTACGAGCAGTACTTC. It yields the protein CASSLRGTGGDKLYEQYF.

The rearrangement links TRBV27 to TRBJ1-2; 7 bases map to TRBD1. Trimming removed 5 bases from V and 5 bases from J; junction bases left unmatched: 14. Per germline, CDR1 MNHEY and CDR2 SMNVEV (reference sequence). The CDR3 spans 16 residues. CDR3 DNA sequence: TGTGCCAGCAGTCCCAACCAGGGGGGAAATCTTTATGGCTACACCTTC. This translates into CASSPNQGGNLYGYTF.

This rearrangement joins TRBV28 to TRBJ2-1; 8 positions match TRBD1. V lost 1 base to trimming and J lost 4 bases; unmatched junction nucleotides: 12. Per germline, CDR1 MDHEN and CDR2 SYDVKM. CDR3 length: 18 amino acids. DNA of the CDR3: TGTGCCAGCAGTTTATTTCGGTGGGACAGGCGCGATTACAATGAGCAGTTCTTC. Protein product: CASSLFRWDRRDYNEQFF. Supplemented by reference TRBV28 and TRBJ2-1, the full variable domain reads DVKVTQSSRYLVKRTGEKVFLECVQDMDHENMFWYRQDPGLGLRLIYFSYDVKMKEKGDIPEGYSVSREKKERFSLILESASTNQTSMYLCASSLFRWDRRDYNEQFFGPGTRLTVL.

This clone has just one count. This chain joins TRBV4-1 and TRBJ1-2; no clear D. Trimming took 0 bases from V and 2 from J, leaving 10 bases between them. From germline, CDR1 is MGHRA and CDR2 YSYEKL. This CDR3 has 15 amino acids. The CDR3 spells CASSQDARSNYGYTF. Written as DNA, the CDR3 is TGCGCCAGCAGCCAAGATGCCAGGTCGAACTATGGCTACACCTTC.

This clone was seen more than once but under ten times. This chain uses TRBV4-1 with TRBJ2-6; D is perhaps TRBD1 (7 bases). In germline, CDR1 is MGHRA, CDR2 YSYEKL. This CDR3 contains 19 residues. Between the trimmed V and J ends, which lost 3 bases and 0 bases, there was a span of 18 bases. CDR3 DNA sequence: TGCGCCAGCAGCCACAGTTCAGGGGGGATAAGCTCTGGGGCCAACGTCCTGACTTTC. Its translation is CASSHSSGGISSGANVLTF.

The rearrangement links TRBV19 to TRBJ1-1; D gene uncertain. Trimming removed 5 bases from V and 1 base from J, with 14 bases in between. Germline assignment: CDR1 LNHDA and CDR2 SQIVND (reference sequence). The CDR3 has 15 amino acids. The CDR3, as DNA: TGTGCCAGTAGTTGGTTTCGGGTGAAGAACACTGAAGCTTTCTTT. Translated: CASSWFRVKNTEAFF.

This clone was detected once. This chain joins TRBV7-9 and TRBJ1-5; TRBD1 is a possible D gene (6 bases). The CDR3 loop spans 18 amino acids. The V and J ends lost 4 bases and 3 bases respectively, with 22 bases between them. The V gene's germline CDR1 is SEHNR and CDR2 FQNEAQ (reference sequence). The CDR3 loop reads CASSSWVMTGANNQPQHF. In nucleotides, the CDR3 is TGTGCCAGCAGCTCTTGGGTAATGACAGGCGCCAACAATCAGCCCCAGCATTTT.

This CDR3 reads CASSPQWGGRASEQYF. The CDR3 DNA is TGTGCCAGCAGCCCACAATGGGGCGGGAGGGCCTCCGAGCAGTACTTC. The V call is TRBV7-2, the J call TRBJ2-7, with 9 bases aligning to TRBD2. The CDR3 runs 16 residues. Germline V gene data show CDR1 as SGHTA and CDR2 as FQGNSA. V lost 5 bases and J lost 6; bases outside the gene matches: 14.

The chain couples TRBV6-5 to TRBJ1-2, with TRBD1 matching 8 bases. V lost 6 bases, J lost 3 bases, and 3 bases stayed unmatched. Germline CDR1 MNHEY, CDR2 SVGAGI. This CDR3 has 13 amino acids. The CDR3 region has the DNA TGTGCCAGCAGCCCGGACAGGGACTATGGCTACACCTTC. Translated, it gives CASSPDRDYGYTF.

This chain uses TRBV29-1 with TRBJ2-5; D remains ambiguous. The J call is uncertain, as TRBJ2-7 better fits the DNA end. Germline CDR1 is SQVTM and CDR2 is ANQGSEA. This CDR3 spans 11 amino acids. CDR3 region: CSVERSYEQYF. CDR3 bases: TGCAGCGTTGAACGGAGCTACGAGCAGTACTTC.

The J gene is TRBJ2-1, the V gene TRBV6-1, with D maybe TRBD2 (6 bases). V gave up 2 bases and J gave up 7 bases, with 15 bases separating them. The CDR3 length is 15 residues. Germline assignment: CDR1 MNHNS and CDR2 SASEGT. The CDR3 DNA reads TGTGCCAGCAGTGAATTCGGGCTAGCGAGGAATGAGCAGTTCTTC. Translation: CASSEFGLARNEQFF.

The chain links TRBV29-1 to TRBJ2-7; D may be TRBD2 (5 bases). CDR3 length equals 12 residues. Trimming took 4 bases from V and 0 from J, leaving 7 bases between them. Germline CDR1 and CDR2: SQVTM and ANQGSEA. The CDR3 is CSVVEGSYEQYF. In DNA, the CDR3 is TGCAGCGTTGTTGAGGGCTCCTACGAGCAGTACTTC.

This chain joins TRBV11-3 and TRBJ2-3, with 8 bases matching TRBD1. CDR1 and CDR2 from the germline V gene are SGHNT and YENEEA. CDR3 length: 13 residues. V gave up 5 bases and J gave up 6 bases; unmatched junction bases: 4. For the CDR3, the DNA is TGTGCCAGCAGCCGGACAGGGAGGGATACGCAGTATTTT. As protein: CASSRTGRDTQYF.

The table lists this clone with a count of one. The CDR3 sequence is CASSQDLSRGMNTEAFF. The CDR3 coding sequence is TGCGCCAGCAGCCAAGATCTTTCCAGGGGCATGAACACTGAAGCTTTCTTT. The J gene is TRBJ1-1, the V gene TRBV4-3; a possible D gene is TRBD1 (6 bases). The CDR3 has 17 residues. CDR1 LGHNA and CDR2 YSLEER come from the germline V gene. Trimming removed 0 bases at V and 0 bases at J, with 14 bases between.

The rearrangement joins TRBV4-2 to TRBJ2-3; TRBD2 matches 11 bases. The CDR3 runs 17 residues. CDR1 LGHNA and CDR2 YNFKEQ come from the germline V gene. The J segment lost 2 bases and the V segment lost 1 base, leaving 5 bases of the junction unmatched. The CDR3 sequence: CASSQAPLAGDTDTQYF. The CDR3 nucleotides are TGTGCCAGCAGCCAAGCCCCACTAGCGGGAGACACAGATACGCAGTATTTT.

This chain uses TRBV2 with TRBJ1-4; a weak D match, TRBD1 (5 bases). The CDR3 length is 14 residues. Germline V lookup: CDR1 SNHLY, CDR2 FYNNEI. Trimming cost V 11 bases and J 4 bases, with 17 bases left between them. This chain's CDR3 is CAVGGLFINEKLFF. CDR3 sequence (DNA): TGTGCCGTCGGGGGACTATTTATTAATGAAAAACTGTTTTTT.

This chain's CDR3 is CASSMRGGGPYEQYF. The CDR3 bases are TGTGCCAGCAGCATGCGGGGAGGGGGACCCTACGAGCAGTACTTC. The chain joins TRBV21-1 to TRBJ2-7; TRBD2 is taken as the D call from the table, unchecked against the DNA. TRBV21-1 is flagged as a pseudogene. CDR3 size: 15 residues.

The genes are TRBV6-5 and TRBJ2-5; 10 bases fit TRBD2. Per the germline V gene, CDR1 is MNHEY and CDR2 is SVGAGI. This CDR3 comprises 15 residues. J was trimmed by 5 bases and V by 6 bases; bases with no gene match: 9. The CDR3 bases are TGTGCCAGCAGATCCCACTTTAGCGGGAGGGAGACCCAGTACTTC. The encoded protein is CASRSHFSGRETQYF.

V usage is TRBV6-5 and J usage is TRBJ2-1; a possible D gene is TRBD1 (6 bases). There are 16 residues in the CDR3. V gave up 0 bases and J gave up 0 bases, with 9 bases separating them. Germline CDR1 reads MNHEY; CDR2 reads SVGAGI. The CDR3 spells CASSYSLGGSYNEQFF. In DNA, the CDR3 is TGTGCCAGCAGTTACTCCCTAGGGGGCTCCTACAATGAGCAGTTCTTC.

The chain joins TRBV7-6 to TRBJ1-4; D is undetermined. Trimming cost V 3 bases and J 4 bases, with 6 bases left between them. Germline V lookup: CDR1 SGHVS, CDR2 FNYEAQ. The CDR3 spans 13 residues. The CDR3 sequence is CASSFQFNEKLFF. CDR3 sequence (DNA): TGTGCCAGCAGCTTCCAGTTTAATGAAAAACTGTTTTTT.

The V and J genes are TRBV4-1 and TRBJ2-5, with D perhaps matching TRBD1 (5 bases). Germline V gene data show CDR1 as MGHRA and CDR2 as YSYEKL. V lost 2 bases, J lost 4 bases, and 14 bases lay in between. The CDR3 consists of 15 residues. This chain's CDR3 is CASSQSKGRRETQYF. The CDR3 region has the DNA TGCGCCAGCAGCCAAAGTAAGGGGCGGAGAGAGACCCAGTACTTC.

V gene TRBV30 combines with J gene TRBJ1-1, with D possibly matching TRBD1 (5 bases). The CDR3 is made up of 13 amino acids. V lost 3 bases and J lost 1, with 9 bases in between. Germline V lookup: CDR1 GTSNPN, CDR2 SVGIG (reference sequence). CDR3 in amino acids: CAWRRGWNTEAFF. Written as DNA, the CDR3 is TGTGCCTGGAGAAGGGGCTGGAACACTGAAGCTTTCTTT.

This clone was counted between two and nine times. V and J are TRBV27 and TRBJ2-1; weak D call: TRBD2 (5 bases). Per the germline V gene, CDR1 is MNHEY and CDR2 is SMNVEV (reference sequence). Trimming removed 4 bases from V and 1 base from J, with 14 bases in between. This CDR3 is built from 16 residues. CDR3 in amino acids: CASSSILRGSYNEQFF. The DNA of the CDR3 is TGTGCCAGCAGTTCAATACTCCGCGGGTCCTACAATGAGCAGTTCTTC.